These 17 T cell receptor beta chains originate from one sample sequenced in a study of vaccination and CD4 T cells after COVID-19. TCRdb called the PCR reads again in MiXCR, with one record for every CDR3 protein. This sample carries some 20,000 distinct CDR3 sequences, 60% of them seen once, and the ten largest clones take 0.9% to 1.2%. The sample was CD4+ T cells from blood, taken after SARS-CoV-2 vaccination. Every receptor here comes from a human donor who had recovered from COVID-19.

This rearrangement joins TRBV10-1 to TRBJ2-1; no reliable D call. The CDR3 has 11 amino acids. Per germline, CDR1 WNHNN and CDR2 SYGVQD (reference sequence). Trimming removed 8 bases from V and 0 bases from J, with 2 bases in between. As DNA, the CDR3 is TGCGCCAGCTACTCCTACAATGAGCAGTTCTTC. This translates into CASYSYNEQFF.

This clonotype showed up just once. The V and J genes are TRBV28 and TRBJ1-2; tentatively, D is TRBD1 (5 bases). Trimming cost V 6 bases and J 5 bases, with 13 bases left between them. The CDR3 consists of 13 residues. CDR1 and CDR2 from the germline V gene are MDHEN and SYDVKM. The CDR3 DNA reads TGTGCCAGCAGACCGGGACGGCCGTATGGCTACACCTTC. Translation: CASRPGRPYGYTF.

The J gene is TRBJ1-5, the V gene TRBV2; D gene uncertain. The length of the CDR3 is 15 residues. The germline V gene encodes CDR1 SNHLY and CDR2 FYNNEI. Trimming left V 4 bases short and J 3 bases short, with 13 bases between. This CDR3 is CASSVRATVNQPQHF. Here the CDR3 DNA reads TGTGCCAGCAGTGTGAGAGCTACCGTCAATCAGCCCCAGCATTTT.

This clonotype has a handful of counts. This rearrangement joins TRBV11-3 to TRBJ2-7; D perhaps matches TRBD1 (5 bases). Per germline, CDR1 SGHNT and CDR2 YENEEA. Deletions cut 5 bases from V and 4 bases from J, with 9 bases between. CDR3 size: 12 residues. The CDR3 region has the DNA TGTGCCAGCAGCGACAGAAATTACGAGCAGTACTTC. Amino acids: CASSDRNYEQYF.

The chain links TRBV15 to TRBJ2-7; D ambiguous. This CDR3 has 13 residues. Looked up from germline, CDR1 is LNHNV and CDR2 is YYDKDF (reference sequence). With 0 bases removed from V and 4 bases from J, the gap between germline ends came to 7 bases. In DNA form, the CDR3 reads TGTGCCACCAGCAGAGATTATCGATACGAGCAGTACTTC. Residues: CATSRDYRYEQYF.

The genes are TRBV28 and TRBJ1-2; D not resolved. The CDR3 runs to 11 residues. Germline V lookup: CDR1 MDHEN, CDR2 SYDVKM. Trimming took 6 bases from V and 4 from J, leaving 6 bases between them. CDR3 nucleotide sequence: TGTGCCAGCAGCAGTCGCTATGGCTACACCTTC. Amino acids: CASSSRYGYTF.

The chain links TRBV15 to TRBJ1-5; 8 bases map to TRBD1. Germline V gene data show CDR1 as LNHNV and CDR2 as YYDKDF (reference sequence). This CDR3 comprises 13 residues. The V and J ends lost 3 bases and 6 bases, in that order; junction bases with no gene match: 1. This CDR3 reads CATSSDRGQPQHF. The CDR3 nucleotides read TGTGCCACCAGCAGCGACAGGGGTCAGCCCCAGCATTTT.

The chain is built from TRBV7-9 and TRBJ2-3, with 8 bases lining up with TRBD2. Looked up from germline, CDR1 is SEHNR and CDR2 is FQNEAQ (reference sequence). This CDR3 spans 17 amino acids. V trimming: 0 bases; J trimming: 2 bases; junction bases outside the gene matches: 7. CDR3 in DNA: TGTGCCAGCAGCTTAGCCAGACTAGCGAGGGTCACAGATACGCAGTATTTT. Translating gives CASSLARLARVTDTQYF.

The V and J genes are TRBV6-1 and TRBJ2-3; a weak D match, TRBD1 (5 bases). The germline V gene encodes CDR1 MNHNS and CDR2 SASEGT. V lost 3 bases and J lost 2, with 9 bases in between. The CDR3 contains 14 residues. Here the CDR3 DNA reads TGTGCCAGCAGTGAGTCCAGGGCCACAGATACGCAGTATTTT. It is translated as CASSESRATDTQYF.

The chain uses TRBV19 and TRBJ2-5, with 7 bases identical to TRBD2. V trimming: 4 bases; J trimming: 5 bases; junction bases outside the gene matches: 7. Germline loops: CDR1 LNHDA, CDR2 SQIVND (reference sequence). There are 14 residues in the CDR3. CDR3 nucleotides: TGTGCCAGTAGTAAAACCGGGGAGGGCGAGACCCAGTACTTC. Translation gives CASSKTGEGETQYF.

The gene calls are TRBV18 and TRBJ2-7, with D possibly matching TRBD1 (6 bases). Germline V gene data show CDR1 as KGHSH and CDR2 as LQKENI. V was cut by 3 bases and J by 0 bases, with 12 bases left in between. The CDR3 runs to 15 residues. The CDR3 sequence: CASSPSRDNSYEQYF. CDR3 nucleotide sequence: TGTGCCAGCTCACCGAGCCGGGACAACTCCTACGAGCAGTACTTC.

This chain joins TRBV15 and TRBJ2-5; D not certain. Germline V gene sequence: CDR1 LNHNV, CDR2 YYDKDF (reference sequence). The CDR3 has 13 amino acids. Trimming cost V 0 bases and J 7 bases, with 9 bases left between them. The CDR3 DNA sequence: TGTGCCACCAGCAGAGATCTTGAACGGACCCAGTACTTC. The encoded protein is CATSRDLERTQYF.

The genes are TRBV6-1 and TRBJ1-3; D is ambiguous. With 6 bases removed from V and 0 bases from J, the gap between germline ends came to 12 bases. Germline-derived CDR1 and CDR2 are MNHNS and SASEGT. The CDR3 totals 15 residues. CDR3 in DNA: TGTGCCAGCAGCCTTAAAACCTACTCTGGAAACACCATATATTTT. Its protein is CASSLKTYSGNTIYF.

Only a few counts were recorded for this clonotype. The chain employs TRBV20-1 and TRBJ1-5; D not certain. V lost 6 bases and J lost 2, with 17 bases in between. The germline V gene has CDR1 DFQATT and CDR2 SNEGSKA (reference sequence). The CDR3 is 15 residues long. The CDR3 loop reads CSAETHKAGNQPQHF. The CDR3 DNA reads TGCAGTGCCGAGACCCACAAAGCAGGCAATCAGCCCCAGCATTTT.

This clonotype appeared once. V and J are TRBV10-3 and TRBJ2-1; 7 bases align to TRBD2. Trimming removed 4 bases from V and 0 bases from J; junction bases left unmatched: 9. The CDR3 consists of 17 residues. Germline values: CDR1 ENHRY, CDR2 SYGVKD. This CDR3 is CAISVMSGMSSYNEQFF. Written as DNA, the CDR3 is TGTGCCATCAGTGTAATGAGCGGGATGAGCTCCTACAATGAGCAGTTCTTC.

CDR3 loop: CASSWLLSPLHF. CDR3 nucleotide sequence: TGTGCCAGCAGCTGGCTACTTTCACCCCTCCACTTT. This chain joins TRBV7-9 and TRBJ1-6; D is uncertain. CDR1 and CDR2 (germline): SEHNR, FQNEAQ (reference sequence). The CDR3 has 12 amino acids. Trimming removed 4 bases at V and 9 bases at J, with 7 bases between.

The chain is built from TRBV12-3 or TRBV12-4 and TRBJ2-6, with TRBD1 as a possible D gene (5 bases). This CDR3 spans 14 amino acids. V lost 2 bases, J lost 5 bases, and 7 bases lay in between. In DNA, the CDR3 is TGTGCCAGCAGTTTACAGGGCCGGGCCAACGTCCTGACTTTC. It is translated as CASSLQGRANVLTF.